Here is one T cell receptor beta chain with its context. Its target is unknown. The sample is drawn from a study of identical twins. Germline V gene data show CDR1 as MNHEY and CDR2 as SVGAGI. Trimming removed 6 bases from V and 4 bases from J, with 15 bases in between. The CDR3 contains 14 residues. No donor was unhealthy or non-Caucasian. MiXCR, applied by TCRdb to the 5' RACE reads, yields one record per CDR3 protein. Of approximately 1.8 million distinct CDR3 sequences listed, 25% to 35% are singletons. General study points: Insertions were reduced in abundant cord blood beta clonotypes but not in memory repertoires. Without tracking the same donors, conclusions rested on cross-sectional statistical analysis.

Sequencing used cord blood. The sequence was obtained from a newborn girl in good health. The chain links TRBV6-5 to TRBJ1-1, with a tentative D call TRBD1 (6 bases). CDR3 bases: TGTGCCAGCAGAGGCAGGGGATTGAGCACTGAAGCTTTCTTT. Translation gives CASRGRGLSTEAFF.